A single sample is the source of the 6 T cell receptor beta chains below, sequenced in a study of T-cell memory formation after mild COVID-19. TCRdb reprocessed the 5' RACE reads via MiXCR and lists one record per CDR3 protein. The sample gives roughly 110,000 distinct CDR3 sequences, under 15% of which show up once; roughly 30% is in the top ten. The sequencing input was PBMCs or a T cell subset sorted from them (not recorded which). The receptors here all came from an adult woman who had mild COVID-19 (a few samples of this study predate the infection). Cell type and time point are not known.

This clonotype was observed many times. V is TRBV7-9 and J is TRBJ2-1; D unclear. From germline, CDR1 is SEHNR and CDR2 FQNEAQ (reference sequence). The ends were cut back, 4 bases at V and 4 bases at J, with 11 bases in the middle. This CDR3 is built from 14 residues. The DNA of the CDR3 is TGTGCCAGCAGCTCCCGGGTACTTTACAATGAGCAGTTCTTC. Translation: CASSSRVLYNEQFF.

This clonotype was observed many times. The chain joins TRBV12-3 or TRBV12-4 to TRBJ2-1; D not resolved. V shed 2 bases and J shed 4 bases, with 9 bases lying between them. This CDR3 spans 14 amino acids. The CDR3 bases are TGTGCCAGCAGTTTAATTGGGCTATACAATGAGCAGTTCTTC. This encodes CASSLIGLYNEQFF.

The chain employs TRBV4-2 and TRBJ2-3; possibly TRBD2 for D (7 bases). The CDR3 extends over 17 amino acids. V gave up 0 bases and J gave up 2 bases, with 15 bases separating them. CDR1 is LGHNA and CDR2 is YNFKEQ in the germline V gene. The CDR3: CASSQEGAGAHTDTQYF. Written as DNA, the CDR3 is TGTGCCAGCAGCCAAGAGGGGGCGGGGGCCCACACAGATACGCAGTATTTT.

This clonotype was counted a few times. The J gene is TRBJ1-4, the V gene TRBV5-1, with D hard to call. V was pared by 3 bases and J by 7 bases, with 13 bases between. CDR1 is SGHRS and CDR2 is YFSETQ in the germline V gene. The CDR3 is made up of 14 amino acids. The CDR3 DNA is TGCGCCAGCAGCTGGACCGTTTTAAGTGAAAAACTGTTTTTT. It is translated as CASSWTVLSEKLFF.

The gene calls are TRBV27 and TRBJ2-7; D possibly matches TRBD1 or TRBD2 (5 bases each). V lost 0 bases, J lost 3 bases, and 9 bases lay in between. Germline V gene data show CDR1 as MNHEY and CDR2 as SMNVEV (reference sequence). The length of the CDR3 is 14 residues. The CDR3 region is CASSLSAGSYEQYF. The CDR3 bases are TGTGCCAGCAGTTTATCGGCAGGGAGCTACGAGCAGTACTTC.

This clonotype was seen a handful of times. The chain recombines TRBV6-2 or TRBV6-3 with TRBJ2-1; weak D call: TRBD2 (7 bases). V lost 0 bases and J 6 bases, leaving 12 bases between the germline ends. Per germline, CDR1 MNHEY and CDR2 SVGEGT. The CDR3 is made up of 15 amino acids. CDR3 DNA sequence: TGTGCCAGCAGTTACTCAGGGGGGGGGTTCAATGAGCAGTTCTTC. Translated: CASSYSGGGFNEQFF.